Presented here are 28 T cell receptor beta chains from one specimen sequenced in a study of siplizumab effects on memory and regulatory T cells (dated by TCRdb to between 2018 and 2021). Libraries were built with the immunoSEQ multiplex PCR assay. TCRdb provides this immuneACCESS table in a form limited to in-frame rearrangements. Some clones are lacking; in checked studies, under half of them reflect an unresolved V gene, and why the rest are absent is not known. A total of approximately 100,000 clones appear in this sample, just under 95% of them only once. Over 0.15% of the sample belongs to the ten largest clones. Material for sequencing was non-Treg CD4+ T cells sorted from blood. The cell subset or site label, read with the paper, signifies: FACS-sorted unstimulated CD4+ non-regulatory T cells. These receptor sequences come from a human donor in good health.

The rearrangement joins TRBV7-9 to TRBJ1-1, with a weak D call TRBD1 (5 bases). Germline CDR1 and CDR2: SEHNR and FQNEAQ (reference sequence). The CDR3 is made up of 16 amino acids. The ends were cut back, 7 bases at V and 3 bases at J, with 21 bases in the middle. CDR3 DNA sequence: TGTGCCAGCACCACCCTCGGAGGGCTAGGGGACACTGAAGCTTTCTTT. Translation: CASTTLGGLGDTEAFF.

The chain combines TRBV2 with TRBJ1-1; weak D call: TRBD1 (5 bases). Between the trimmed V and J ends, which lost 7 bases and 5 bases, there was a span of 20 bases. The CDR3 totals 15 residues. The germline gives CDR1 SNHLY, CDR2 FYNNEI. CDR3 region: CASNQDSNGGTEAFF. CDR3 coding DNA: TGTGCCAGCAATCAGGACTCCAACGGGGGGACTGAAGCTTTCTTT.

The J gene is TRBJ2-7, the V gene TRBV19; weak D call: TRBD2 (7 bases). The CDR3 loop spans 15 amino acids. V gave up 8 bases and J gave up 1 base, with 18 bases separating them. In germline, CDR1 is LNHDA, CDR2 SQIVND (reference sequence). The CDR3 is CASGGDTPTSYEQYF. The CDR3 DNA sequence: TGTGCCAGTGGGGGGGACACCCCAACTTCCTACGAGCAGTACTTC.

The chain carries TRBV21-1 and TRBJ2-5; the D call of TRBD2 is as the table states it, not checked on the DNA. TRBV21-1 corresponds to a pseudogene. CDR3 length: 17 amino acids. This CDR3 reads CASSKVFPGLFQETQYF. The CDR3, as DNA: TGTGCCAGCAGCAAAGTCTTCCCGGGACTATTCCAAGAGACCCAGTACTTC.

The chain couples TRBV10-2 to TRBJ2-3, with unresolved D. V lost 5 bases and J lost 3, with 3 bases in between. This CDR3 is built from 11 residues. CDR1 is WSHSY and CDR2 is SAAADI in the germline V gene. The chain's CDR3 is CASSSTDTQYF. CDR3 bases: TGCGCCAGCAGTTCAACAGATACGCAGTATTTT.

The chain is built from TRBV7-2 and TRBJ1-5; D is ambiguous. This CDR3 comprises 16 residues. With 3 bases removed from V and 0 bases from J, the gap between germline ends came to 12 bases. Germline CDR1 and CDR2: SGHTA and FQGNSA. CDR3 DNA: TGTGCCAGCAGCTTTTCTTCAGGAGATAGCAATCAGCCCCAGCATTTT. Its translation: CASSFSSGDSNQPQHF.

This sequence joins TRBV2 and TRBJ1-3; D remains ambiguous. The germline gives CDR1 SNHLY, CDR2 FYNNEI. CDR3 size: 16 residues. The V gene lost 4 bases and the J gene lost 4 bases, with 17 bases spanning the gap. The CDR3 is CASSVLGRLEGNTIYF. The CDR3 DNA reads TGTGCCAGCAGTGTTTTGGGCAGGTTGGAAGGAAACACCATATATTTT.

This chain links TRBV19 with TRBJ1-1; D may be TRBD1 (5 bases). V was shortened by 2 bases and J by 1 base, with 11 bases between the two germline ends. The CDR3 totals 15 residues. In germline, CDR1 is LNHDA, CDR2 SQIVND (reference sequence). The CDR3 protein is CASSITRQKNTEAFF. The CDR3 DNA sequence: TGTGCCAGTAGTATAACGAGACAGAAGAACACTGAAGCTTTCTTT.

The DNA of the CDR3 is TGTGCCAGCAGCTTGGGCCTAGCGGTTCAAGAGACCCAGTACTTC. This encodes CASSLGLAVQETQYF. J is TRBJ2-5 and V is TRBV7-3; the match to TRBD2 covers 7 bases. Germline CDR1 and CDR2: SGHTA and FQGTGA. The CDR3 runs 15 residues. Trimming at V came to 3 bases and at J to 2 bases, leaving 6 bases not matched to a gene.

The chain recombines TRBV19 with TRBJ1-2, with a weak D call TRBD1 (6 bases). CDR3 length: 13 amino acids. Germline loops: CDR1 LNHDA, CDR2 SQIVND (reference sequence). V was pared by 5 bases and J by 8 bases, with 15 bases between. CDR3 bases: TGTGCCAGTAGTCCCGACAGGTTTGGCGGCTACACCTTC. Protein product: CASSPDRFGGYTF.

V gene TRBV9 combines with J gene TRBJ1-1; TRBD1 aligns across 10 bases. The CDR3 has 17 residues. J lost 3 bases, V lost 4 bases, and 12 bases had no gene match. Germline CDR1 SGDLS, CDR2 YYNGEE. The CDR3 sequence is CASSIGPGTGAYTEAFF. The CDR3 DNA is TGTGCCAGCAGCATCGGCCCGGGGACAGGGGCCTACACTGAAGCTTTCTTT.

The J gene is TRBJ2-5, the V gene TRBV5-1; 10 nucleotides match TRBD2. CDR1 and CDR2 (germline): SGHRS, YFSETQ. V was clipped by 1 base and J by 2 bases; unmatched bases: 5. This CDR3 contains 16 residues. CDR3 region: CASSLWTSGEQETQYF. CDR3 bases: TGCGCCAGCAGCTTGTGGACTAGCGGAGAGCAAGAGACCCAGTACTTC.

This sequence joins TRBV10-3 and TRBJ2-3, with 14 positions matching TRBD2. The germline gives CDR1 ENHRY, CDR2 SYGVKD. The CDR3 consists of 18 residues. Trimming at V came to 6 bases and at J to 4 bases, leaving 12 bases not matched to a gene. This CDR3 reads CAIRALSGLAGEADTQYF. For the CDR3, the DNA is TGTGCCATCAGAGCTTTATCGGGACTAGCGGGGGAAGCAGATACGCAGTATTTT.

Comments on this clone: A read error may account for a junction end that differs from germline. The CDR3 loop reads CASSLERDTEAFF. The CDR3 bases are TGTGCCAGCAGCTTAGAACGGGACACCGAAGCTTTCTTT. V usage is TRBV7-9 and J usage is TRBJ1-1; possibly TRBD1 for D (6 bases). Germline V gene data show CDR1 as SEHNR and CDR2 as FQNEAQ (reference sequence). This CDR3 contains 13 residues.

The chain carries TRBV7-2 and TRBJ2-7; the match to TRBD2 covers 11 bases. The V gene's germline CDR1 is SGHTA and CDR2 FQGNSA. This CDR3 spans 15 amino acids. V lost 1 base and J lost 6; bases outside the gene matches: 5. CDR3 in amino acids: CASSLGASGGTEQYF. CDR3 in DNA: TGTGCCAGCAGCTTAGGTGCTAGCGGGGGGACCGAGCAGTACTTC.

V usage is TRBV9 and J usage is TRBJ2-4; D may correspond to TRBD1 or TRBD2 (7 bases each). CDR1 SGDLS and CDR2 YYNGEE come from the germline V gene. V lost 7 bases to trimming and J lost 7 bases, with 18 bases between them. This CDR3 contains 14 residues. The CDR3 reads CASSRSGGGNIQYF. The CDR3 DNA sequence: TGTGCCAGCTCCCGCTCAGGGGGGGGGAACATTCAGTACTTC. Full variable domain (outside the CDR3, taken from reference TRBV9 and TRBJ2-4): DSGVTQTPKHLITATGQRVTLRCSPRSGDLSVYWYQQSLDQGLQFLIQYYNGEERAKGNILERFSAQQFPDLHSELNLSSLELGDSALYFCASSRSGGGNIQYFGAGTRLSVL.

This rearrangement joins TRBV18 to TRBJ1-2; no clear D gene. Per germline, CDR1 KGHSH and CDR2 LQKENI. Deletions cut 3 bases from V and 4 bases from J, with 6 bases between. The CDR3 spans 12 residues. The CDR3 is CASSPAGYGYTF. CDR3 bases: TGTGCCAGCTCACCGGCGGGCTATGGCTACACCTTC. Together with reference TRBV18 and TRBJ1-2, the CDR3 gives the full variable domain: NAGVMQNPRHLVRRRGQEARLRCSPMKGHSHVYWYRQLPEEGLKFMVYLQKENIIDESGMPKERFSAEFPKEGPSILRIQQVVRGDSAAYFCASSPAGYGYTFGSGTRLTVV.

V gene TRBV29-1 combines with J gene TRBJ1-1; D gene uncertain. From germline, CDR1 is SQVTM and CDR2 ANQGSEA. The CDR3 contains 11 residues. Trimming stripped 4 bases from V and 0 bases from J, with 3 bases between. The CDR3 loop is CSVAVNTEAFF. DNA for the CDR3: TGCAGCGTTGCAGTGAACACTGAAGCTTTCTTT.

The chain combines TRBV6-1 with TRBJ2-5; 7 bases map to TRBD1. Germline lookup yields CDR1 MNHNS and CDR2 SASEGT. CDR3 length equals 15 residues. V lost 3 bases, J lost 5 bases, and 9 bases stayed unmatched. Written as DNA, the CDR3 is TGTGCCAGCAGTGAGGTGACAGGGCCCTCGGAGACCCAGTACTTC. Residues: CASSEVTGPSETQYF.

V gene TRBV7-6 combines with J gene TRBJ2-7; 10 nucleotides align to TRBD1. The CDR3 contains 15 residues. With 1 base clipped from V and 2 bases from J, the junction kept 2 bases outside the gene matches. The germline V gene encodes CDR1 SGHVS and CDR2 FNYEAQ. The CDR3 spells CASSLVGQGAYEQYF. As DNA, the CDR3 is TGTGCCAGCAGCTTAGTTGGACAGGGGGCCTACGAGCAGTACTTC.

CDR3 region: CASSERTGFKLWGNTIYF. The CDR3 DNA is TGTGCCAGCAGTGAACGGACAGGGTTTAAGCTATGGGGAAACACCATATATTTT. V gene TRBV6-1 combines with J gene TRBJ1-3; 8 bases agree with TRBD1. Per germline, CDR1 MNHNS and CDR2 SASEGT. The CDR3 loop spans 18 amino acids. Unmatched junction bases numbered 13, after V lost 2 bases and J lost 4 bases.

V gene TRBV4-1 combines with J gene TRBJ1-2, with D possibly matching TRBD1 (6 bases). V dropped 1 base and J dropped 4 bases, with 10 bases sitting between them. This CDR3 is 14 amino acids long. CDR1 and CDR2 (germline): MGHRA, YSYEKL. This CDR3 is CASSQGGGGYGYTF. DNA for the CDR3: TGCGCCAGCAGCCAAGGAGGGGGAGGCTATGGCTACACCTTC.

The chain recombines TRBV30 with TRBJ1-4; TRBD1 matches 9 bases. The CDR3 covers 14 residues. J gave up 7 bases and V 3 bases, and 6 bases lay outside the gene matches. Germline CDR1 and CDR2: GTSNPN and SVGIG (reference sequence). The CDR3 DNA sequence: TGTGCCTGGAGGGCACAGGGGGCTCGTGAAAAACTGTTTTTT. Protein: CAWRAQGAREKLFF.

The J gene is TRBJ2-7, the V gene TRBV29-1; D uncertain. In germline, CDR1 is SQVTM, CDR2 ANQGSEA. CDR3 length equals 10 residues. V lost 4 bases and J 3 bases, leaving 4 bases between the germline ends. The CDR3 sequence: CSVVSYEQYF. CDR3 DNA: TGCAGCGTTGTCAGCTACGAGCAGTACTTC.

The V gene is TRBV19, the J gene TRBJ1-4; D not resolved. This CDR3 contains 15 residues. V was shortened by 3 bases and J by 0 bases, with 8 bases between the two germline ends. Germline V lookup: CDR1 LNHDA, CDR2 SQIVND (reference sequence). The CDR3 spells CASSIRRATNEKLFF. The CDR3, as DNA: TGTGCCAGTAGTATCAGGAGGGCAACTAATGAAAAACTGTTTTTT.

The V call is TRBV11-1, the J call TRBJ1-2, with D uncertain. CDR3 length: 14 residues. Germline V gene lookup returns CDR1 SGHAT and CDR2 FQDESV (reference sequence). V gave up 3 bases and J gave up 3 bases, with 11 bases separating them. The chain's CDR3 is CASSLSEGYYGYTF. The CDR3 DNA reads TGTGCCAGCAGCTTGTCTGAAGGCTACTATGGCTACACCTTC.

The chain uses TRBV4-2 and TRBJ2-5; weak D call: TRBD2 (5 bases). The CDR3 covers 14 residues. CDR1 LGHNA and CDR2 YNFKEQ come from the germline V gene. Trimming took 4 bases from V and 2 from J, leaving 11 bases between them. CDR3 protein: CASSRSGEQETQYF. CDR3 sequence (DNA): TGTGCCAGCAGCCGGAGCGGAGAACAAGAGACCCAGTACTTC.

This clone was seen just once. This chain joins TRBV19 and TRBJ1-5, with a tentative D call TRBD1 (5 bases). The germline gives CDR1 LNHDA, CDR2 SQIVND (reference sequence). This CDR3 contains 13 residues. The ends were cut back, 5 bases at V and 7 bases at J, with 12 bases in the middle. CDR3 sequence (DNA): TGTGCCAGTAGTCACGGGGCGGGGCAGCCCCAGCATTTT. Protein: CASSHGAGQPQHF.